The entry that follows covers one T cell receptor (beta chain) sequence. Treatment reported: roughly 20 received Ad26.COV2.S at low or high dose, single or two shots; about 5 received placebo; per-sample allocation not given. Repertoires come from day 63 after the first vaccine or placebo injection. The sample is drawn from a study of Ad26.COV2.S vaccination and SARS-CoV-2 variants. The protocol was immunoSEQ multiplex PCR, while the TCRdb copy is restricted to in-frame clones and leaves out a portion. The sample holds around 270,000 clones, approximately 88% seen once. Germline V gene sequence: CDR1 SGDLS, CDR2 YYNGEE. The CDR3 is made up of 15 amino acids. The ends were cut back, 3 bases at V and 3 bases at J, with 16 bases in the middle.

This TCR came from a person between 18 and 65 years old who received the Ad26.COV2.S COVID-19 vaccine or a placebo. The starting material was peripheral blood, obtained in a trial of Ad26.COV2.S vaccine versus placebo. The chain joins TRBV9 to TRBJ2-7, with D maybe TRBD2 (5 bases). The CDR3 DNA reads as TGTGCCAGCAGCGAATCTAGCATCTCTCTCTACGAGCAGTACTTC. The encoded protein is CASSESSISLYEQYF.